These T cell receptor beta chains were read from a single sample in a study of shared clonotypes between healthy human individuals. Sequencing used immunoSEQ multiplex PCR; TCRdb keeps in-frame clones, though not all of them. The sample lists approximately 2.1 million clones; approximately 95% were seen once. Input material: naive CD4+ T cells from PBMCs. Receptors originate from a man aged 18-30 years in good health. Some clones in this sample may be carry-over from other donors' samples. CDR3s include the opening cysteine and the closing phenylalanine or tryptophan. A D gene is named only where the DNA matches it firmly.

v_call,j_call,d_call,cdr3_aa,cdr3_nt
TRBV4-2,TRBJ2-1,NA,CASSLREVAHEQFF,TGTGCCAGCAGCCTTCGAGAGGTAGCGCATGAGCAGTTCTTC
TRBV28,TRBJ2-7,TRBD1,CASSATGGTVGYEQYF,TGTGCCAGCAGTGCCACAGGGGGAACGGTGGGTTACGAGCAGTACTTC
TRBV18,TRBJ2-5,TRBD1,CASSPDRGGWETQYF,TGTGCCAGCTCTCCAGACAGGGGCGGATGGGAGACCCAGTACTTC
TRBV5-4,TRBJ1-2,NA,CASAWGTGYGYTF,TGTGCCAGCGCCTGGGGGACGGGCTATGGCTACACCTTC
TRBV5-1,TRBJ1-2,NA,CASSSSIAYGYTF,TGCGCCAGCAGCTCCAGTATAGCCTATGGCTACACCTTC
TRBV28,TRBJ1-4,NA,CASSLRREKLFF,TGTGCCAGCAGTCTTCGACGGGAAAAACTGTTTTTT
TRBV28,TRBJ1-5,NA,CASSANRVSNQPQHF,TGTGCCAGCAGTGCCAATCGGGTTAGCAATCAGCCCCAGCATTTT
TRBV10-3,TRBJ2-4,TRBD2,CAISAGGERENIQYF,TGTGCCATCAGTGCGGGGGGGGAGCGGGAAAACATTCAGTACTTC
TRBV14,TRBJ2-2,TRBD2,CASSLLAGAVTGELFF,TGTGCCAGCAGCCTTCTAGCGGGAGCGGTCACCGGGGAGCTGTTTTTT
TRBV30,TRBJ1-2,NA,CAWSVQYKGGAGGYTF,TGTGCCTGGAGTGTCCAGTATAAGGGGGGGGCGGGCGGCTACACCTTC
TRBV2,TRBJ2-1,TRBD2,CASSPTSGPYNEQFF,TGTGCCAGCAGTCCTACTAGCGGGCCCTACAATGAGCAGTTCTTC
TRBV6-1,TRBJ1-1,NA,CASSGRGYGVNTEAFF,TGTGCCAGCAGTGGAAGGGGTTATGGGGTAAACACTGAAGCTTTCTTT
TRBV7-2,TRBJ1-1,NA,CASSLEGQGNTEAFF,TGTGCCAGCAGCTTAGAGGGGCAGGGGAACACTGAAGCTTTCTTT
TRBV7-9,TRBJ1-1,NA,CASSSLGAEAFF,TGTGCCAGCAGCTCCCTCGGTGCCGAAGCTTTCTTT
TRBV28,TRBJ2-1,NA,CASNLPPGAGYNEQFF,TGTGCCAGCAATTTACCTCCGGGGGCTGGGTACAATGAGCAGTTCTTC
TRBV7-2,TRBJ2-7,TRBD2,CASSLALSGASGPYEQYF,TGTGCCAGCAGCTTAGCGCTGTCGGGTGCTAGCGGTCCCTACGAGCAGTACTTC
TRBV6-4,TRBJ2-7,TRBD1,CASTSRRGLTYEQYF,TGTGCCAGCACCTCGAGAAGGGGGCTAACCTACGAGCAGTACTTC
TRBV29-1,TRBJ2-7,NA,CSVETSYEQYF,TGCAGCGTTGAAACATCCTACGAGCAGTACTTC
TRBV28,TRBJ1-4,NA,CASSLTGPFEKLFF,TGTGCCAGCAGCTTGACAGGTCCGTTTGAAAAACTGTTTTTT
TRBV19,TRBJ1-1,NA,CASSNLRGNTEAFF,TGTGCCAGTAGCAACCTCAGGGGTAACACTGAAGCTTTCTTT
TRBV5-4,TRBJ2-3,TRBD2,CASSLAGEVTDTQYF,TGTGCCAGCAGCCTAGCGGGAGAGGTTACAGATACGCAGTATTTT
TRBV11-2,TRBJ1-4,NA,CASSSRMGGKLFF,TGTGCCAGCAGCTCCCGAATGGGTGGAAAACTGTTTTTT
TRBV18,TRBJ2-7,TRBD2,CASSPPSGQRGAYEQYF,TGTGCCAGCTCACCACCATCGGGTCAGCGGGGAGCCTACGAGCAGTACTTC
TRBV23-1,TRBJ1-4,TRBD1,CASSREYRGPTNEKLFF,TGCGCCAGCAGTAGAGAATACAGGGGTCCAACTAATGAAAAACTGTTTTTT
TRBV7-7,TRBJ2-1,TRBD1,CASSPDRGNEQFF,TGTGCCAGCAGCCCGGACAGGGGCAATGAGCAGTTCTTC
TRBV5-1,TRBJ1-4,NA,CASSSMGGPNEKLFF,TGCGCCAGCAGCTCCATGGGAGGGCCTAATGAAAAACTGTTTTTT